A single sample gave rise to the 12 T cell receptor beta chains below, sequenced in a study of long-term antiretroviral therapy in people with HIV. Runs used v3.0 of the immunoSEQ assay and were done at survey level. Produced via immunoSEQ multiplex PCR; TCRdb's table is partial and in-frame only. In the table there are tens of thousands of clones, around 87% of which are singletons. The material sequenced was unsorted PBMCs, taken 0.5 years after starting antiretroviral therapy. These receptors were taken from a woman between 18 and 29 years old with HIV.

The chain has TRBV9 and TRBJ1-4; D is ambiguous. V dropped 0 bases and J dropped 8 bases, with 5 bases sitting between them. This CDR3 is 12 amino acids long. In germline, CDR1 is SGDLS, CDR2 YYNGEE. As DNA, the CDR3 is TGTGCCAGCAGCGTAGACGGGGAAAAACTGTTTTTT. This encodes CASSVDGEKLFF.

The chain couples TRBV7-9 to TRBJ2-1; 9 nucleotides line up with TRBD1. The CDR3 sequence is 17 residues long. CDR1 SEHNR and CDR2 FQNEAQ come from the germline V gene (reference sequence). With 5 bases clipped from V and 4 bases from J, the junction kept 12 bases outside the gene matches. The CDR3: CASSLNPGQGWYNEQFF. Written as DNA, the CDR3 is TGTGCCAGCAGCCTTAACCCGGGACAGGGATGGTACAATGAGCAGTTCTTC.

The rearrangement links TRBV28 to TRBJ1-2, with D unclear. CDR1 and CDR2 from the germline V gene are MDHEN and SYDVKM. Trimming cost V 5 bases and J 4 bases, with 8 bases left between them. CDR3 length: 12 residues. The CDR3 spells CASSGEFYGYTF. The DNA for the CDR3 is TGTGCCAGCAGTGGGGAATTCTATGGCTACACCTTC.

The gene calls are TRBV5-1 and TRBJ1-3; 8 nucleotides align to TRBD1. J gave up 0 bases and V 0 bases, and 2 bases lay outside the gene matches. The CDR3 has 16 amino acids. CDR1 is SGHRS and CDR2 is YFSETQ in the germline V gene. CDR3 in amino acids: CASSLDRGGSGNTIYF. Here the CDR3 DNA reads TGCGCCAGCAGCTTGGACAGGGGGGGCTCTGGAAACACCATATATTTT.

The CDR3 protein is CASSNRGLVTEAFF. DNA for the CDR3: TGTGCCAGCAGTAACAGGGGGCTGGTGACTGAAGCTTTCTTT. This sequence joins TRBV27 and TRBJ1-1, with 9 bases lining up with TRBD1. The germline V gene has CDR1 MNHEY and CDR2 SMNVEV (reference sequence). Losses at the gene ends were 5 bases for V and 5 bases for J; bases not matched to a gene: 6. This CDR3 has 14 residues.

The rearrangement uses TRBV18 and TRBJ1-1; D is possibly TRBD1 (5 bases). Looked up from germline, CDR1 is KGHSH and CDR2 is LQKENI. The ends were cut back, 5 bases at V and 4 bases at J, with 17 bases in the middle. The CDR3 is made up of 15 amino acids. Here the CDR3 reads CASSSMGGMGTEAFF. Here the CDR3 DNA reads TGTGCCAGCTCATCCATGGGGGGGATGGGCACTGAAGCTTTCTTT. Together with reference TRBV18 and TRBJ1-1, the CDR3 gives the full variable domain: NAGVMQNPRHLVRRRGQEARLRCSPMKGHSHVYWYRQLPEEGLKFMVYLQKENIIDESGMPKERFSAEFPKEGPSILRIQQVVRGDSAAYFCASSSMGGMGTEAFFGQGTRLTVV.

This rearrangement joins TRBV28 to TRBJ1-5; a possible D gene is TRBD1 (5 bases). CDR3 length equals 15 residues. Trimming left V 4 bases short and J 2 bases short, with 12 bases between. The germline V gene encodes CDR1 MDHEN and CDR2 SYDVKM. The CDR3 region has the DNA TGTGCCAGCAGTTCACCCTTCAGGGGCAATCAGCCCCAGCATTTT. It is translated as CASSSPFRGNQPQHF.

The rearrangement links TRBV6-5 to TRBJ2-3; D call uncertain. The CDR3 runs to 15 residues. Germline V lookup: CDR1 MNHEY, CDR2 SVGAGI. The V end was cut by 2 bases, the J end by 10 bases, with 19 bases between. CDR3 sequence (DNA): TGTGCCAGCAGTTACGGGTATTATAATGTTTCAGCGCAGTATTTT. Translation: CASSYGYYNVSAQYF.

The chain combines TRBV19 with TRBJ1-5; D gene ambiguous. Looked up from germline, CDR1 is LNHDA and CDR2 is SQIVND (reference sequence). The CDR3 has 13 residues. V was shortened by 2 bases and J by 7 bases, with 9 bases between the two germline ends. CDR3 region: CASSINDAQPQHF. DNA for the CDR3: TGTGCCAGTAGTATAAACGATGCGCAGCCCCAGCATTTT.

CDR3 region: CASSPILAGIYNEQFF. The DNA of the CDR3 is TGTGCCAGCAGCCCAATACTAGCGGGAATCTACAATGAGCAGTTCTTC. The chain employs TRBV28 and TRBJ2-1, with TRBD2 matching over 10 bases. Germline V gene sequence: CDR1 MDHEN, CDR2 SYDVKM. The trim removed 6 bases at V and 3 bases at J, leaving 8 bases unmatched. This CDR3 is 16 amino acids long.

The CDR3 DNA sequence: TGTGCCAGCAGGGGCCTAGGGACTGAAGCTTTCTTT. Amino acids: CASRGLGTEAFF. The genes are TRBV27 and TRBJ1-1; D uncertain. Germline assignment: CDR1 MNHEY and CDR2 SMNVEV (reference sequence). The CDR3 consists of 12 residues. The V gene lost 6 bases and the J gene lost 5 bases, with 10 bases spanning the gap.

CDR3 residues: CASSRTGDTGELFF. The CDR3 nucleotides read TGTGCCAGTAGCCGAACTGGGGACACCGGGGAGCTGTTTTTT. This chain links TRBV19 with TRBJ2-2; D not certain. V gave up 6 bases and J gave up 3 bases, with 11 bases separating them. The CDR3 extends over 14 amino acids. Germline V gene lookup returns CDR1 LNHDA and CDR2 SQIVND (reference sequence).